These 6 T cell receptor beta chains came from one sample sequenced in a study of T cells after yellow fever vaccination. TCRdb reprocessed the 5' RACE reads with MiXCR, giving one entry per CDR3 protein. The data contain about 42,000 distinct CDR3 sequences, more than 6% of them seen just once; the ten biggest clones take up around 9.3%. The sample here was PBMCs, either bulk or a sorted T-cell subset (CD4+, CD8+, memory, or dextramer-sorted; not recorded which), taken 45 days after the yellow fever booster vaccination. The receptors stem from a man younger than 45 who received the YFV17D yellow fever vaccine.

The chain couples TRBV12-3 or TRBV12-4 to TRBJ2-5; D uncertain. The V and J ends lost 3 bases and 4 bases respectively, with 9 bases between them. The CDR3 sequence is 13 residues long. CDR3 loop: CASSFGRRETQYF. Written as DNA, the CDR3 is TGTGCCAGCAGTTTCGGCAGGAGAGAGACCCAGTACTTC.

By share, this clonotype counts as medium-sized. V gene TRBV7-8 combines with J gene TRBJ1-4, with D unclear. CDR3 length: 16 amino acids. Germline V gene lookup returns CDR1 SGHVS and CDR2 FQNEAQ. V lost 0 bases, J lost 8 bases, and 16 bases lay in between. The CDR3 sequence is CASSLAGSTVREKLFF. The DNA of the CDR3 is TGTGCCAGCAGCTTAGCGGGTTCCACAGTGAGGGAAAAACTGTTTTTT.

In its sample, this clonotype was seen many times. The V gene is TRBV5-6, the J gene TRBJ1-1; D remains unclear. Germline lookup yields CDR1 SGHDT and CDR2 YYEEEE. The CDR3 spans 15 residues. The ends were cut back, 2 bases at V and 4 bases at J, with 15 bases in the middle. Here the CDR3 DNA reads TGTGCCAGCAGCTTCCGGTTCGGGTTGGGCACTGAAGCTTTCTTT. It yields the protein CASSFRFGLGTEAFF.

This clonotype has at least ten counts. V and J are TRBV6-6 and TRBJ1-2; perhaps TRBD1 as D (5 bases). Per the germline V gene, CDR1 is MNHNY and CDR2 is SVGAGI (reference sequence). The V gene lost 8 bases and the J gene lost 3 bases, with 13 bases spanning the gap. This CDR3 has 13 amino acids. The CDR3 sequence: CASQIGGDYGYTF. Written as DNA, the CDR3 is TGTGCCAGCCAAATCGGGGGGGACTATGGCTACACCTTC.

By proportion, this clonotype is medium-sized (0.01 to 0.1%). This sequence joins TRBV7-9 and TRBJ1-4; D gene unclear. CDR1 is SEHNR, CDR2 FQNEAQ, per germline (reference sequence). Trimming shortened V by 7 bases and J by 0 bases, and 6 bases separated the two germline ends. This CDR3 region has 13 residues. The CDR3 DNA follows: TGTGCCAGCACTCTCGCAACTAATGAAAAACTGTTTTTT. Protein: CASTLATNEKLFF.

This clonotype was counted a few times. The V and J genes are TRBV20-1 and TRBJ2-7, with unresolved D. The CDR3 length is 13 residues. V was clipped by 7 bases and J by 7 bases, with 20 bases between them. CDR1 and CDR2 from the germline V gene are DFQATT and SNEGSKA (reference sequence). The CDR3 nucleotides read TGCAGTGTCAAACGGGTGAGAATTAGGGAGCAGTACTTC. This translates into CSVKRVRIREQYF.